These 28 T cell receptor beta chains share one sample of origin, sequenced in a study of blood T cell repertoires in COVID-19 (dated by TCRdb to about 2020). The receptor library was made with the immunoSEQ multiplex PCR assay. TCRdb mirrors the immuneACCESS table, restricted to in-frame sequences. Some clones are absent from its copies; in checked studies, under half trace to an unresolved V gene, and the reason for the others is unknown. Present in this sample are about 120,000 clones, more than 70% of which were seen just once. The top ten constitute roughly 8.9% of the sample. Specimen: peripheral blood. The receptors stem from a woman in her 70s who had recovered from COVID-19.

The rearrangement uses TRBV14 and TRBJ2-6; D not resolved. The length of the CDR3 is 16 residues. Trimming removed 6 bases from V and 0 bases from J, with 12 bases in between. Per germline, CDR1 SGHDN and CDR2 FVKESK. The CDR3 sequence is CASSHRLSSGANVLTF. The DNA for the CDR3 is TGTGCCAGCAGTCATCGCCTAAGCTCTGGGGCCAACGTCCTGACTTTC.

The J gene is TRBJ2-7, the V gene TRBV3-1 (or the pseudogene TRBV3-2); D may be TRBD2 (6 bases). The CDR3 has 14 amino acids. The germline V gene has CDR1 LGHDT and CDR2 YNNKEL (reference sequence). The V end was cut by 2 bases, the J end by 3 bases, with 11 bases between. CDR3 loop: CASSQLRGNYEQYF. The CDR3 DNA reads TGTGCCAGCAGCCAATTACGGGGGAACTACGAGCAGTACTTC.

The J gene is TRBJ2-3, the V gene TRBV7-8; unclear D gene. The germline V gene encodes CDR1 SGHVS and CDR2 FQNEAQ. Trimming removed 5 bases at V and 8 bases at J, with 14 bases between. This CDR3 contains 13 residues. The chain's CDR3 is CASSQASTGTQYF. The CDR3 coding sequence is TGTGCCAGCAGCCAAGCGAGCACTGGTACGCAGTATTTT.

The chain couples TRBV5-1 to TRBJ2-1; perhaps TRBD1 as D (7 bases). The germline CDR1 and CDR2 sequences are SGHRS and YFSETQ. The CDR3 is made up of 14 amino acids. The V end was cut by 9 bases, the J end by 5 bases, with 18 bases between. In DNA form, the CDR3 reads TGCGCCACCCAGGGGGGACTTGGGGACAATGAGCAGTTCTTC. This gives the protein CATQGGLGDNEQFF.

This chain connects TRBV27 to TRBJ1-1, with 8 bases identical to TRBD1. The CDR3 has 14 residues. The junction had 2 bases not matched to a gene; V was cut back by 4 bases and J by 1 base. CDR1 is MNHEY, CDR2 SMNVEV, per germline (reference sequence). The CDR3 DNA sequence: TGTGCCAGCAGTTGGACAGGGCAGAACACTGAAGCTTTCTTT. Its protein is CASSWTGQNTEAFF.

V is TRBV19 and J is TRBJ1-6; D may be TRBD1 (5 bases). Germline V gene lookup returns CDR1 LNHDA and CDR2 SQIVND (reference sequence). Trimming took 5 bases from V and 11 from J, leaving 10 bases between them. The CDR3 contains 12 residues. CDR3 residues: CASSVRVAPLHF. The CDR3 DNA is TGTGCCAGTAGTGTCAGGGTTGCACCCCTCCACTTT. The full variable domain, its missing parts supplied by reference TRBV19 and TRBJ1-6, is DGGITQSPKYLFRKEGQNVTLSCEQNLNHDAMYWYRQDPGQGLRLIYYSQIVNDFQKGDIAEGYSVSREKKESFPLTVTSAQKNPTAFYLCASSVRVAPLHFGNGTRLTVT.

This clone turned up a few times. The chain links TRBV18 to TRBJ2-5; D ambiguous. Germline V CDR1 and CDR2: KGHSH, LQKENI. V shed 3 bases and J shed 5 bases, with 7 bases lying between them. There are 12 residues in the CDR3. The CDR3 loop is CASSPVGETQYF. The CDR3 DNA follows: TGTGCCAGCTCACCCGTCGGGGAGACCCAGTACTTC.

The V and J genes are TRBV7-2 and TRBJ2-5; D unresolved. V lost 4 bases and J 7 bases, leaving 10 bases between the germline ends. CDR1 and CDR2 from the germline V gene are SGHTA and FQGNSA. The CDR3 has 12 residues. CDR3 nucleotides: TGTGCCAGCAGCTCCGGCCTAGGGACCCAGTACTTC. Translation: CASSSGLGTQYF.

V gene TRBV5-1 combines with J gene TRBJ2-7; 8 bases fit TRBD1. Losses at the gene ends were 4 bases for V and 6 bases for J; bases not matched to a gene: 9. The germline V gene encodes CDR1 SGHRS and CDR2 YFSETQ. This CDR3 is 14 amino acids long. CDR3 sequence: CASSPGQGTGEQYF. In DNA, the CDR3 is TGCGCCAGCAGCCCTGGACAGGGCACGGGCGAGCAGTACTTC.

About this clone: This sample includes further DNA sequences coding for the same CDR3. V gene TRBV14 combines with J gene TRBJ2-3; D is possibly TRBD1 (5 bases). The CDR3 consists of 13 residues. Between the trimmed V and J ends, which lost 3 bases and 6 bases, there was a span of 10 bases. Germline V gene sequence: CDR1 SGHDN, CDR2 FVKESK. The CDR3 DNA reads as TGTGCCAGCAGCCAGGGTAGGGGCGATACGCAGTATTTT. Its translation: CASSQGRGDTQYF.

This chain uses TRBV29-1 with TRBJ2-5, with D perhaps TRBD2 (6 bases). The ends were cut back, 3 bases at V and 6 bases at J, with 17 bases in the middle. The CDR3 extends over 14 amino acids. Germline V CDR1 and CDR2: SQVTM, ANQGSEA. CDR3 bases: TGCAGCGTTGAGGTCTGGCCGGCGGGAAAGACCCAGTACTTC. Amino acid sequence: CSVEVWPAGKTQYF.

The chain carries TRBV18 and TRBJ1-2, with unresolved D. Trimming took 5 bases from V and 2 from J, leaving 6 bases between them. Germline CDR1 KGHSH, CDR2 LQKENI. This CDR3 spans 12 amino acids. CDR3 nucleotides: TGTGCCAGCTCAGCTGCGAACTATGGCTACACCTTC. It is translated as CASSAANYGYTF.

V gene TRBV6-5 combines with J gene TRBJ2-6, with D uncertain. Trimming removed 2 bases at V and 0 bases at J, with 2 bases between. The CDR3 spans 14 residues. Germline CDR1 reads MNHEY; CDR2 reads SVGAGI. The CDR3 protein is CASSYRSGANVLTF. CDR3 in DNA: TGTGCCAGCAGTTACCGCTCTGGGGCCAACGTCCTGACTTTC.

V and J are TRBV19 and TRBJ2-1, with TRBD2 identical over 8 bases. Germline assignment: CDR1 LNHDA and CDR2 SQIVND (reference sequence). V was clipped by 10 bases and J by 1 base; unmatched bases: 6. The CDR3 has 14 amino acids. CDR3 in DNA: TGTGCCACTATTCCGGGGGGGTCCTACAATGAGCAGTTCTTC. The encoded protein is CATIPGGSYNEQFF.

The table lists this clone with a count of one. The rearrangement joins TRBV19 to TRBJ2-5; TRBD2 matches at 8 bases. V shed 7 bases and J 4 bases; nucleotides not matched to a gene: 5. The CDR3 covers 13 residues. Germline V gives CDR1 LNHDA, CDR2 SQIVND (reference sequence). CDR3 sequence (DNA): TGTGCCAGTACTCGCCTAGCGGGAGAGACCCAGTACTTC. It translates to CASTRLAGETQYF.

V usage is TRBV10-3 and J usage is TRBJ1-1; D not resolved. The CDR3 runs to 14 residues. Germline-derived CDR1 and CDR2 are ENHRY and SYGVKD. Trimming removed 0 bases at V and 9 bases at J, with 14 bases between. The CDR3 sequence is CAISESGGIRKAFF. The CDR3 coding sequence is TGTGCCATCAGTGAGTCGGGAGGGATCCGTAAAGCTTTCTTT.

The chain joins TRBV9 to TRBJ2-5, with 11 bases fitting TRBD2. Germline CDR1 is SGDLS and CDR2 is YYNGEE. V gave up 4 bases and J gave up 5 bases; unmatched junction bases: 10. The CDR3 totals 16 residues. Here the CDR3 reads CASSRTLAGGQETQYF. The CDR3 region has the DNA TGTGCCAGCAGCCGTACGCTAGCGGGAGGTCAGGAGACCCAGTACTTC.

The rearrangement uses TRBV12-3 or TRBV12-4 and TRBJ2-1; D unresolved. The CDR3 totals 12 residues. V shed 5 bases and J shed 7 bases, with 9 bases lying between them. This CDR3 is CASSIDSNEQFF. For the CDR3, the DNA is TGTGCCAGCAGTATTGACTCAAATGAGCAGTTCTTC.

The CDR3, as DNA: TGTGCCAGCAGTTCAAGGCGGGTTCTAGACGGCACCGGGGAGCTGTTTTTT. It specifies CASSSRRVLDGTGELFF. The V and J genes are TRBV28 and TRBJ2-2; perhaps TRBD2 as D (5 bases). This CDR3 region has 17 residues. Trimming cost V 4 bases and J 4 bases, with 19 bases left between them. CDR1 MDHEN and CDR2 SYDVKM come from the germline V gene.

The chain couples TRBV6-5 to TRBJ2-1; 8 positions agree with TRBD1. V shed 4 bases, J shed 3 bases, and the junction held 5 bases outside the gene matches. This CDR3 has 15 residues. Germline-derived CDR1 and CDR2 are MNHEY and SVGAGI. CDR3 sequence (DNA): TGTGCCAGCAGTTCTCGACAGGGGTACTACAATGAGCAGTTCTTC. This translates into CASSSRQGYYNEQFF.

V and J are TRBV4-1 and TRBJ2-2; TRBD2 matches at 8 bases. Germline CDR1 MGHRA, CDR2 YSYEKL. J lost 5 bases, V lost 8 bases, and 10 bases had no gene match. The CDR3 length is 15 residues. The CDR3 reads CASQRAGVGTGELFF. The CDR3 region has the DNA TGCGCCAGCCAAAGAGCGGGAGTTGGAACCGGGGAGCTGTTTTTT.

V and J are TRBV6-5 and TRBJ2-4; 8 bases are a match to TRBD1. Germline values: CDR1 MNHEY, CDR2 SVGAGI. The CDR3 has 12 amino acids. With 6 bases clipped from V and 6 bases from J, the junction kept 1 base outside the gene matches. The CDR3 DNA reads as TGTGCCAGCAGGGACAGGGTAAACATTCAGTACTTC. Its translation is CASRDRVNIQYF.

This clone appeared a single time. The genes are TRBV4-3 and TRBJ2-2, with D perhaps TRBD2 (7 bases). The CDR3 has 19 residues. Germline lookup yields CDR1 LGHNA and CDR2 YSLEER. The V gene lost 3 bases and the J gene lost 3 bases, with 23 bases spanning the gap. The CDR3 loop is CASSQGGVQGWWDTGELFF. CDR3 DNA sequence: TGCGCCAGCAGCCAGGGAGGGGTACAGGGCTGGTGGGACACCGGGGAGCTGTTTTTT.

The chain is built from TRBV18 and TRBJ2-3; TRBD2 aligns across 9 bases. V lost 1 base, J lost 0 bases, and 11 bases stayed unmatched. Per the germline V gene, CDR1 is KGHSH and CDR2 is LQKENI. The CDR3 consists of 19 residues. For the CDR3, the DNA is TGTGCCAGCTCACCACGGATCAGAAGCGGGGGGCGGAGCACAGATACGCAGTATTTT. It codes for CASSPRIRSGGRSTDTQYF.

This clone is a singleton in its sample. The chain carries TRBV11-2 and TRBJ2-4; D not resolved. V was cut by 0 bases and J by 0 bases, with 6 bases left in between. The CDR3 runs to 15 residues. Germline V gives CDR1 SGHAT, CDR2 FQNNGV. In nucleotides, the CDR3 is TGTGCCAGCAGCTTAGATTCACTAGCCAAAAACATTCAGTACTTC. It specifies CASSLDSLAKNIQYF.

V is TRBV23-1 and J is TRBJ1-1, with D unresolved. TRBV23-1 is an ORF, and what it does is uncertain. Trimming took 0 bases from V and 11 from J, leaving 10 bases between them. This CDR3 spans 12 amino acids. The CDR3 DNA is TGCGCCAGCAGTCAATCTCGGGAGGAGGCTTTCTTT. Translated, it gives CASSQSREEAFF.

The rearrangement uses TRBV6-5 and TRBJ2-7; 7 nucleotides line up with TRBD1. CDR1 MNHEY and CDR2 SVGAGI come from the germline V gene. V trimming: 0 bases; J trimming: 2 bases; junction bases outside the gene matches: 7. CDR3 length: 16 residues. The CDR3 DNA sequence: TGTGCCAGCAGTTACTCGATGTGGACAGGTACCTACGAGCAGTACTTC. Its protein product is CASSYSMWTGTYEQYF.

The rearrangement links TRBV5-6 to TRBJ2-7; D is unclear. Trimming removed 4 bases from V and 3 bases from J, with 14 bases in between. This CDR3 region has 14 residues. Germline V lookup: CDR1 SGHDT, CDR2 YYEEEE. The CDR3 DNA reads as TGTGCCAGCAGCCCCGAAAACGACATCTACGAGCAGTACTTC. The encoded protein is CASSPENDIYEQYF.